This T cell receptor beta chain was sequenced during a study of identical twins. This clonotype has just a few counts. Its specificity is not known. MiXCR was run by TCRdb on the 5' RACE reads, yielding one entry per CDR3 protein. The table has nearly 650,000 distinct CDR3 sequences, around 7.5% seen once. Study results and limitations: There was more out-of-frame TCR alpha sharing in monozygotic twins than models estimated.

This sample was also put to use in a study of yellow fever vaccine responses in identical twins. That work contributes: Twins' T cell vaccine responses reportedly looked partly convergent, partly personalized.

Sequenced input: PBMCs. The receptor's source is a woman aged 18-29 years in good health.

The CDR3 DNA follows: TGTGCCATCAGTTTGTACGGGCCTGGAGATACGCAGTATTTT. Its translation: CAISLYGPGDTQYF. V usage is TRBV10-3 and J usage is TRBJ2-3; D is undetermined. The CDR3 is made up of 14 amino acids. Trimming left V 5 bases short and J 5 bases short, with 14 bases between. Germline V gene lookup returns CDR1 ENHRY and CDR2 SYGVKD.